This T cell receptor beta chain emerged from a study of cytomegalovirus exposure and HLA in healthy donors. Study-level background: A preliminary data release comprised roughly 85 million unique TCRs obtained from HLA-typed donors. The Caucasian-associated ancestry cluster contained about four fifths of the roughly 390 genotyped donors.

A note on this clone: What it recognizes is unknown.

Germline CDR1 reads KGHSH; CDR2 reads LQKENI. V shed 5 bases, J shed 6 bases, and the junction held 13 bases outside the gene matches. There are 18 residues in the CDR3. Vbeta (60) and Jbeta (13) primers were used in the PCR. The protocol was immunoSEQ multiplex PCR, while the TCRdb copy is restricted to in-frame clones and leaves out a portion. This sample has approximately 220,000 clones, with roughly 79% found just once. Findings and limits, study-wide: Accounts indicate the classifier identified cytomegalovirus status with strong specificity and sensitivity.

The rearrangement links TRBV18 to TRBJ2-1; 13 positions match TRBD2. The sample was PBMCs. This TCR was recovered from a male donor in good health and CMV-seronegative. The CDR3 region is CASSKNAGLAGVGNEQFF. In nucleotides, the CDR3 is TGTGCCAGCTCAAAAAACGCTGGACTAGCGGGAGTTGGCAATGAGCAGTTCTTC.